This TCR beta chain emerged from a study of shared clonotypes between healthy human individuals. TCRdb keeps only in-frame clones here, not all; method: immunoSEQ multiplex PCR. The sample holds about a million clones, 60% to 85% seen once. A note on this clone: The antigen remains undetermined.

Germline CDR1 SGHKS, CDR2 YYEKEE (reference sequence). V was pared by 4 bases and J by 9 bases, with 18 bases between. The CDR3 has 14 amino acids. Overall study results and limits: Generation of non-shared clonotypes was less probable than generation of clonotypes shared by all four donors.

This TCR was sampled from a man aged 18 to 29 in good health. This chain links TRBV5-5 with TRBJ2-3; D ambiguous. Material for sequencing was memory CD4+ T cells sorted from blood. Described subset: CD45RA-negative fraction. Here the CDR3 DNA reads TGTGCCAGCAGCGTTGGCGGCAGTACGAACACGCAGTATTTT. Translated, it gives CASSVGGSTNTQYF.